What follows are 25 T cell receptor beta chains derived from one specimen sequenced in a study of blood T cell repertoires in COVID-19. This table comes from immunoSEQ multiplex PCR, and its TCRdb copy is limited to in-frame clones, with some not included. Altogether fewer than 130,000 clones are present, about 85% being singletons, with the ten largest covering under 2.5%. The sample taken for sequencing was peripheral blood. The receptor set was obtained from a human donor in a cohort sampled during active COVID-19.

This chain links TRBV4-3 with TRBJ2-1, with D possibly TRBD1 on 5 matching bases. Germline CDR1 and CDR2: LGHNA and YSLEER. This CDR3 is 15 amino acids long. Trimming removed 5 bases at V and 4 bases at J, with 15 bases between. CDR3 DNA: TGCGCCAGCAGCGAGCAGGGCGGCCGGTACAATGAGCAGTTCTTC. The encoded protein is CASSEQGGRYNEQFF.

The chain is built from TRBV28 and TRBJ1-4, with 8 bases lining up with TRBD1. Germline loops: CDR1 MDHEN, CDR2 SYDVKM. The CDR3 is made up of 16 amino acids. V was pared by 5 bases and J by 5 bases, with 10 bases of the junction left unmatched. CDR3 loop: CASSTFRTGNNEKLFF. CDR3 in DNA: TGTGCCAGCAGTACCTTCCGGACAGGGAACAATGAAAAACTGTTTTTT.

This chain uses TRBV30 with TRBJ2-5, with D possibly matching TRBD2 (7 bases). This CDR3 region has 14 residues. Trimming stripped 0 bases from V and 5 bases from J, with 13 bases between. Germline V gives CDR1 GTSNPN, CDR2 SVGIG (reference sequence). CDR3 in amino acids: CAWSVGGVVETQYF. The CDR3 region has the DNA TGTGCCTGGAGTGTAGGGGGGGTAGTGGAGACCCAGTACTTC.

The rearrangement uses TRBV5-1 and TRBJ2-5, with D perhaps TRBD2 (6 bases). V dropped 1 base and J dropped 0 bases, with 10 bases sitting between them. This CDR3 region has 15 residues. Per germline, CDR1 SGHRS and CDR2 YFSETQ. CDR3 region: CASSLSSANQETQYF. The CDR3 bases are TGCGCCAGCAGCTTGTCTAGCGCGAACCAAGAGACCCAGTACTTC.

The chain combines TRBV12-3 or TRBV12-4 with TRBJ2-7, with 8 bases aligning to TRBD1. After removal of 6 bases from V and 6 bases from J, the junction contained 4 bases not matched to a gene. The length of the CDR3 is 12 residues. The chain's CDR3 is CASSQGAGEQYF. Here the CDR3 DNA reads TGTGCCAGCAGCCAGGGGGCGGGCGAGCAGTACTTC.

CDR3 DNA sequence: TGTGCCAGCTGCCTGGAAGTGGCAGGGGGCACTGAAGCTTTCTTT. It is translated as CASCLEVAGGTEAFF. The chain combines TRBV6-5 with TRBJ1-1; TRBD1 agrees at 7 bases. This CDR3 region has 15 residues. V shed 8 bases and J 4 bases; nucleotides not matched to a gene: 13. Germline V gives CDR1 MNHEY, CDR2 SVGAGI.

The chain uses TRBV18 and TRBJ2-7; possible D gene TRBD1, 6 bases. The V end lost 6 bases, the J end lost 2 bases, and 11 bases lay between the germline ends. Germline CDR1 reads KGHSH; CDR2 reads LQKENI. This CDR3 has 13 amino acids. CDR3 coding DNA: TGTGCCAGCTCTGACAGGCCCACCTACGAGCAGTACTTC. It codes for CASSDRPTYEQYF. The full variable domain, with the rest looked up from reference TRBV18 and TRBJ2-7, is NAGVMQNPRHLVRRRGQEARLRCSPMKGHSHVYWYRQLPEEGLKFMVYLQKENIIDESGMPKERFSAEFPKEGPSILRIQQVVRGDSAAYFCASSDRPTYEQYFGPGTRLTVT.

The chain combines TRBV2 with TRBJ1-1, with 10 bases that match TRBD1. The CDR3 covers 13 residues. Germline lookup yields CDR1 SNHLY and CDR2 FYNNEI. With 3 bases clipped from V and 11 bases from J, the junction kept 6 bases outside the gene matches. DNA for the CDR3: TGTGCCAGCAGTGATTTTGGGACAGGGGATGCTTTCTTT. This sequence encodes CASSDFGTGDAFF.

The genes are TRBV19 and TRBJ1-4; D perhaps matches TRBD1 (5 bases). Germline V gene sequence: CDR1 LNHDA, CDR2 SQIVND (reference sequence). V gave up 1 base and J gave up 8 bases, with 17 bases separating them. The CDR3 covers 16 residues. CDR3 loop: CASSIAVGQGMEKLFF. The CDR3 nucleotides are TGTGCCAGTAGTATAGCCGTCGGTCAGGGAATGGAAAAACTGTTTTTT.

In its sample, this clone was seen once. The chain is built from TRBV19 and TRBJ1-4; perhaps TRBD1 as D (6 bases). CDR1 and CDR2 (germline): LNHDA, SQIVND (reference sequence). Trimming left V 3 bases short and J 0 bases short, with 14 bases between. The CDR3 has 17 amino acids. The CDR3 loop is CASSMGADPATNEKLFF. CDR3 nucleotide sequence: TGTGCCAGTAGTATGGGGGCAGACCCTGCAACTAATGAAAAACTGTTTTTT.

The V gene is TRBV10-3, the J gene TRBJ2-5, with a possible D match to TRBD2 (5 bases). Trimming pared 3 bases from V and 4 bases from J, leaving 15 bases between. The CDR3 is 15 amino acids. Germline CDR1 is ENHRY and CDR2 is SYGVKD. The chain's CDR3 is CAISDPGWSGETQYF. CDR3 nucleotides: TGTGCCATCAGTGATCCGGGGTGGTCCGGAGAGACCCAGTACTTC.

This chain links TRBV19 with TRBJ2-7, with 8 bases matching TRBD1. Per the germline V gene, CDR1 is LNHDA and CDR2 is SQIVND (reference sequence). The CDR3 is made up of 13 amino acids. V shed 6 bases, J shed 5 bases, and the junction held 6 bases outside the gene matches. CDR3 region: CASRDRVMNEQYF. The CDR3 DNA sequence: TGTGCCAGTAGGGACAGGGTTATGAACGAGCAGTACTTC.

The rearrangement uses TRBV20-1 and TRBJ1-1; 9 positions match TRBD1. The V and J ends lost 3 bases and 8 bases, in that order; junction bases with no gene match: 4. The CDR3 consists of 12 residues. Per germline, CDR1 DFQATT and CDR2 SNEGSKA (reference sequence). This CDR3 reads CSASWGTGEAFF. CDR3 sequence (DNA): TGCAGTGCTAGTTGGGGGACAGGGGAAGCTTTCTTT.

This clone turned up a few times. Other DNA sequences in this specimen translate into the identical CDR3. The chain is built from TRBV7-9 and TRBJ2-5; 13 bases match TRBD2. The CDR3 contains 15 residues. Germline-derived CDR1 and CDR2 are SEHNR and FQNEAQ (reference sequence). The ends lost 5 bases at V and 3 bases at J; junction bases unmatched: 3. CDR3 bases: TGTGCCAGCAGCCTCGGACTAGCGGGAGAAGAGACCCAGTACTTC. This encodes CASSLGLAGEETQYF.

The chain links TRBV2 to TRBJ2-1; D is unresolved. The CDR3 sequence is 16 residues long. Germline CDR1 is SNHLY and CDR2 is FYNNEI. The V end was cut by 2 bases, the J end by 1 base, with 12 bases between. The CDR3 spells CASSERLDGSYNEQFF. The CDR3, as DNA: TGTGCCAGCAGTGAACGGCTAGATGGGTCCTACAATGAGCAGTTCTTC.

The rearrangement links TRBV4-2 to TRBJ2-1; the D gene is possibly TRBD2 (6 bases). The CDR3 runs to 18 residues. The germline V gene has CDR1 LGHNA and CDR2 YNFKEQ. V shed 0 bases and J shed 2 bases, with 17 bases lying between them. The CDR3 nucleotides are TGTGCCAGCAGCCAAGAGTCTTATCTAGCGTTCGCCTACAATGAGCAGTTCTTC. This codes for CASSQESYLAFAYNEQFF.

The rearrangement uses TRBV24-1 and TRBJ2-3; 12 bases agree with TRBD2. The V gene end was trimmed by 9 bases and the J gene end by 5 bases; junction bases not matched to a gene: 11. CDR3 size: 16 residues. Per the germline V gene, CDR1 is KGHDR and CDR2 is SFDVKD. This chain's CDR3 is CATSTPSGRAGDTQYF. CDR3 DNA sequence: TGTGCCACCTCCACCCCTAGCGGGAGGGCCGGAGATACGCAGTATTTT.

The chain recombines TRBV2 with TRBJ2-3; possibly TRBD2 for D (6 bases). From germline, CDR1 is SNHLY and CDR2 FYNNEI. This CDR3 spans 14 amino acids. V was pared by 6 bases and J by 0 bases, with 10 bases between. The CDR3 sequence: CASRGTVSTDTQYF. Here the CDR3 DNA reads TGTGCCAGCAGGGGGACTGTGAGCACAGATACGCAGTATTTT. Based on the CDR3 plus reference TRBV2 and TRBJ2-3, the full variable domain is EPEVTQTPSHQVTQMGQEVILRCVPISNHLYFYWYRQILGQKVEFLVSFYNNEISEKSEIFDDQFSVERPDGSNFTLKIRSTKLEDSAMYFCASRGTVSTDTQYFGPGTRLTVL.

Of note for this clone: Other nucleotide sequences in the sample specify the same CDR3. The CDR3: CASSRDTDQPQHF. The CDR3 DNA reads TGTGCCAGCAGCCGGGACACTGATCAGCCCCAGCATTTT. J is TRBJ1-5 and V is TRBV9, with D tentatively TRBD1 (6 bases). The CDR3 extends over 13 amino acids. V was clipped by 4 bases and J by 5 bases, with 10 bases between them. From germline, CDR1 is SGDLS and CDR2 YYNGEE.

The chain has TRBV15 and TRBJ2-5; D is perhaps TRBD2 (6 bases). CDR3 length: 13 residues. Trimming shortened V by 8 bases and J by 1 base, and 11 bases separated the two germline ends. Germline CDR1 and CDR2: LNHNV and YYDKDF (reference sequence). CDR3 nucleotide sequence: TGTGCCACCCGGGGGAACCTCCAAGAGACCCAGTACTTC. Its translation is CATRGNLQETQYF.

V usage is TRBV19 and J usage is TRBJ2-2; TRBD1 is a possible D gene (6 bases). Trimming took off 2 bases at V and 7 bases at J, with 11 bases between the two ends. The CDR3 is made up of 14 amino acids. From germline, CDR1 is LNHDA and CDR2 SQIVND (reference sequence). The CDR3 here is CASSILRDIGELFF. The CDR3 DNA reads TGTGCCAGTAGTATACTCCGGGACATCGGGGAGCTGTTTTTT.

Written as DNA, the CDR3 is TGCAGCGTTCTCCCGGGACAGGGCCGGACCGGGGAGCTGTTTTTT. Translating gives CSVLPGQGRTGELFF. J is TRBJ2-2 and V is TRBV29-1; the match to TRBD1 covers 9 bases. With V trimmed by 5 bases and J by 5 bases, 9 bases remained unmatched. The CDR3 contains 15 residues. CDR1 and CDR2 from the germline V gene are SQVTM and ANQGSEA.

The gene calls are TRBV21-1 and TRBJ1-4; the D call of TRBD1 is as the table states it, not checked on the DNA. TRBV21-1 is marked as a pseudogene. The CDR3 sequence is 20 residues long. CDR3: CASSKECGPRDSQTNEKLFF. The CDR3 nucleotides are TGTGCCAGCAGCAAAGAATGCGGCCCGAGGGACAGCCAGACTAATGAAAAACTGTTTTTT.

The chain links TRBV5-1 to TRBJ2-1, with D perhaps matching TRBD2 (5 bases). Trimming shortened V by 0 bases and J by 7 bases, and 17 bases separated the two germline ends. Per the germline V gene, CDR1 is SGHRS and CDR2 is YFSETQ. The CDR3 has 16 amino acids. The chain's CDR3 is CASSLAKTAGTNEQFF. The CDR3 DNA reads as TGCGCCAGCAGCTTGGCCAAGACGGCGGGTACGAATGAGCAGTTCTTC.

The gene calls are TRBV19 and TRBJ2-3; 7 bases match TRBD2. J lost 4 bases, V lost 3 bases, and 7 bases had no gene match. There are 15 residues in the CDR3. Per germline, CDR1 LNHDA and CDR2 SQIVND (reference sequence). The CDR3 nucleotides read TGTGCCAGTAGTATGGCGGGAGTCTTTTCAGATACGCAGTATTTT. It is translated as CASSMAGVFSDTQYF.